Listed here is a single T cell receptor (beta chain). The antigen is undetermined. This sample was taken from a study of cytomegalovirus exposure and HLA in healthy donors. On the study more broadly: Around 83% of approximately 400 genotyped donors fell in the Caucasian-associated ancestry cluster. Study findings and constraints: TCR beta sequences numbering about 17,000 were associated with HLA alleles at 0.05 false discovery rate in a later analysis. Using the classifier, cytomegalovirus status was reportedly diagnosed with high specificity and sensitivity.

Germline loops: CDR1 LGHNA, CDR2 YNFKEQ. The CDR3 extends over 14 amino acids. Trimming pared 2 bases from V and 7 bases from J, leaving 11 bases between. The PCR contained 60 Vbeta and 13 Jbeta primers. Only in-frame clones appear in the TCRdb table, and some are missing; sequencing was by immunoSEQ multiplex PCR. The table records 150,000 to 200,000 clones, about four fifths of them present only once. The TCR was taken from a woman in her fifties or sixties in good health and CMV-seropositive. The sample comprised PBMCs. The chain employs TRBV4-2 and TRBJ2-2; no clear D. Written as DNA, the CDR3 is TGTGCCAGCAGCCAACGTAATCGAGGCGGGGAGCTGTTTTTT. It encodes CASSQRNRGGELFF.